Listed here are 3 T cell receptor beta chains from one sample, sequenced in a study of control samples from healthy donors and cancer patients. Assay: immunoSEQ multiplex PCR; the TCRdb copy retains only in-frame clones and omits some. The repertoire holds about 160,000 clones, with around 90% as singletons. Sequenced sample: blood. The source is a man aged 25 to 40 in good health.

The chain joins TRBV29-1 to TRBJ1-2, with no clear D. CDR3 length: 11 residues. V was clipped by 7 bases and J by 5 bases, with 11 bases between them. Germline CDR1 and CDR2: SQVTM and ANQGSEA. The CDR3 sequence is CSASVSYGYTF. The CDR3 DNA reads as TGCAGCGCGTCAGTATCGTATGGCTACACCTTC.

The V and J genes are TRBV25-1 and TRBJ1-3; D ambiguous. V was trimmed by 0 bases and J by 1 base, leaving 7 bases between them. Germline assignment: CDR1 MGHDK and CDR2 SYGVNS. The CDR3 length is 15 residues. DNA for the CDR3: TGTGCCAGCAGTGAATATGGCGTATCTGGAAACACCATATATTTT. Protein sequence: CASSEYGVSGNTIYF.

The chain carries TRBV14 and TRBJ2-4; 12 bases line up with TRBD1. The CDR3 extends over 17 amino acids. The ends lost 5 bases at V and 3 bases at J; junction bases unmatched: 8. Germline V gene lookup returns CDR1 SGHDN and CDR2 FVKESK. CDR3 protein: CASSRGTGGADKNIQYF. CDR3 DNA sequence: TGTGCCAGCAGCAGAGGGACAGGGGGCGCGGACAAAAACATTCAGTACTTC.